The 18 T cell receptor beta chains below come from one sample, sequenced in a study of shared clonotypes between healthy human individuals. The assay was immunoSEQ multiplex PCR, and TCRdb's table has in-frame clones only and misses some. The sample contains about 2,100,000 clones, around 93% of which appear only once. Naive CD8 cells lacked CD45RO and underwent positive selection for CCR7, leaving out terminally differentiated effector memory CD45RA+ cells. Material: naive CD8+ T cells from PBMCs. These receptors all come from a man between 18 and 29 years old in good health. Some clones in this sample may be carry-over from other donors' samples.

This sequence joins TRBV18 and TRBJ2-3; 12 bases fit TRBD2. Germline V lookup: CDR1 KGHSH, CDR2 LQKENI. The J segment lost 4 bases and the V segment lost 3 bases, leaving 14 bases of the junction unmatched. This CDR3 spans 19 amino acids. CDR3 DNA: TGTGCCAGCTCACCCACCCGGGGATCGACTAGCGGGAGAGCAGATACGCAGTATTTT. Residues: CASSPTRGSTSGRADTQYF. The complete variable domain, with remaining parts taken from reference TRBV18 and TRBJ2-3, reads NAGVMQNPRHLVRRRGQEARLRCSPMKGHSHVYWYRQLPEEGLKFMVYLQKENIIDESGMPKERFSAEFPKEGPSILRIQQVVRGDSAAYFCASSPTRGSTSGRADTQYFGPGTRLTVL.

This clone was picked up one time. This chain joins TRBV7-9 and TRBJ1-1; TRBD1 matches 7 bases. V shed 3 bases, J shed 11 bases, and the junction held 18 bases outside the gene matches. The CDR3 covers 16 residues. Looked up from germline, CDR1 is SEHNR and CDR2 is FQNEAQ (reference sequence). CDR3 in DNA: TGTGCCAGCAGCTTCGGACAGGCCCTAGAAGAGTCAGGGGCTTTCTTT. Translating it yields CASSFGQALEESGAFF.

CDR3 DNA: TGTGCCTGGAGTGGGGCTAGCGGGAGGGCCTCCTCCTACGAGCAGTACTTC. This codes for CAWSGASGRASSYEQYF. The genes are TRBV30 and TRBJ2-7; 12 bases map to TRBD2. CDR1 and CDR2 (germline): GTSNPN, SVGIG (reference sequence). CDR3 length: 17 residues. Trimming at V came to 1 base and at J to 0 bases, leaving 7 bases not matched to a gene.

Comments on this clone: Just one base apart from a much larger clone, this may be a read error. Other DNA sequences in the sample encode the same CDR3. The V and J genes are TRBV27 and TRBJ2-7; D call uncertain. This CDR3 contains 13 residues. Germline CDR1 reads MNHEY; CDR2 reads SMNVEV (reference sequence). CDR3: CASSLLGVNEQYF. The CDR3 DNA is TGTGCCAGCAGTTTATTGGGCGTCAACGAGCAATACTTC.

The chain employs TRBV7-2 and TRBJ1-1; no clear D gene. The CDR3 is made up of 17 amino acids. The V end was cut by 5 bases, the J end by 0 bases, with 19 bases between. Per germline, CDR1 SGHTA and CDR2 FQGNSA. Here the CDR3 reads CASSTWAPPGMNTEAFF. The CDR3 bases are TGTGCCAGCAGCACATGGGCCCCCCCGGGGATGAACACTGAAGCTTTCTTT. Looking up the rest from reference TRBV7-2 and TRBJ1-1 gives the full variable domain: GAGVSQSPSNKVTEKGKDVELRCDPISGHTALYWYRQSLGQGLEFLIYFQGNSAPDKSGLPSDRFSAERTGGSVSTLTIQRTQQEDSAVYLCASSTWAPPGMNTEAFFGQGTRLTVV.

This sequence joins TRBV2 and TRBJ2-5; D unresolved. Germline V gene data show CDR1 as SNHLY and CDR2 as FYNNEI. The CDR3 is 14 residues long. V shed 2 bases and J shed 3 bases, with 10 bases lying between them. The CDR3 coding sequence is TGTGCCAGCAGTGAAAGGCACTTTGAAGAGACCCAGTACTTC. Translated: CASSERHFEETQYF.

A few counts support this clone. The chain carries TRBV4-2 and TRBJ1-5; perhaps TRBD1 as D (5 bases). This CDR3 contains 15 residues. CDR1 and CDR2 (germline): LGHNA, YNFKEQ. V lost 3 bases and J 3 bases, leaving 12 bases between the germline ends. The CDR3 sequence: CASSHPGTNNQPQHF. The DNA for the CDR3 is TGTGCCAGCAGCCACCCCGGGACCAACAATCAGCCCCAGCATTTT.

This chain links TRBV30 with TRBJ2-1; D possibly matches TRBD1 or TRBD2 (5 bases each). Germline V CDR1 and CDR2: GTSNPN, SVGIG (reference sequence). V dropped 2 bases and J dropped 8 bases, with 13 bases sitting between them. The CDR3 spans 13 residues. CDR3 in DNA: TGTGCCTGGAGTCCAGGGATGAGGGATGAGCAGTTCTTC. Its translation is CAWSPGMRDEQFF.

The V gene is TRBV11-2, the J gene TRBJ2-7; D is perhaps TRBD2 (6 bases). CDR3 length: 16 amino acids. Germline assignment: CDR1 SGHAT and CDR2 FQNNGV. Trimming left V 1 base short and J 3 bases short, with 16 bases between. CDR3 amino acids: CASSLGPGLVYYEQYF. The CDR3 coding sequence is TGTGCCAGCAGCTTAGGGCCGGGACTTGTTTACTACGAGCAGTACTTC.

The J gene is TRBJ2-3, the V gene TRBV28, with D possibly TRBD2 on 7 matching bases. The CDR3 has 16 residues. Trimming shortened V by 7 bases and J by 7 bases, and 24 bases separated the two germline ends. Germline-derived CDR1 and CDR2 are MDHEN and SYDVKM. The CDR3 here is CASTAQGTITPNTQYF. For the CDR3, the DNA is TGTGCCAGCACTGCCCAGGGGACTATCACACCAAATACGCAGTATTTT.

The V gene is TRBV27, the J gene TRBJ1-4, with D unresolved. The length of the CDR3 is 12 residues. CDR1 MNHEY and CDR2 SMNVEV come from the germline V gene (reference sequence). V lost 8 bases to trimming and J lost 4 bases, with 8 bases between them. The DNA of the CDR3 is TGTGCCAGCCGACGGTTTAATGAAAAACTGTTTTTT. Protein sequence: CASRRFNEKLFF. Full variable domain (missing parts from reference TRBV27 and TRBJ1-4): EAQVTQNPRYLITVTGKKLTVTCSQNMNHEYMSWYRQDPGLGLRQIYYSMNVEVTDKGDVPEGYKVSRKEKRNFPLILESPSPNQTSLYFCASRRFNEKLFFGSGTQLSVL.

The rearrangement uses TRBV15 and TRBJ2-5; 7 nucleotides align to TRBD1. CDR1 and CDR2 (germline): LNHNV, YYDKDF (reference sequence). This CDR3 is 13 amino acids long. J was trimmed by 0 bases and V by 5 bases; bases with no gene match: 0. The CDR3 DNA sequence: TGTGCCACCAGCGACAGGGACCAAGAGACCCAGTACTTC. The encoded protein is CATSDRDQETQYF.

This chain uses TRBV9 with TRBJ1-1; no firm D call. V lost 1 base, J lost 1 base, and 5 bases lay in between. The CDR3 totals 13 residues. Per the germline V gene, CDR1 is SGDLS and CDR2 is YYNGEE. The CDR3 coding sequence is TGTGCCAGCAGCGTAAGCTCGAACACTGAAGCTTTCTTT. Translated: CASSVSSNTEAFF.

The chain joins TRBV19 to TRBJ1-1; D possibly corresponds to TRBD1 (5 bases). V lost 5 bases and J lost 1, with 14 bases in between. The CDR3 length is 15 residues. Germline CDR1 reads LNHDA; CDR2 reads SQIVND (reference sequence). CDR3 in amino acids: CASSLYRNKNTEAFF. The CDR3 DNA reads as TGTGCCAGTAGTCTCTACAGGAATAAGAACACTGAAGCTTTCTTT. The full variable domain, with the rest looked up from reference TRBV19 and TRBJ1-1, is DGGITQSPKYLFRKEGQNVTLSCEQNLNHDAMYWYRQDPGQGLRLIYYSQIVNDFQKGDIAEGYSVSREKKESFPLTVTSAQKNPTAFYLCASSLYRNKNTEAFFGQGTRLTVV.

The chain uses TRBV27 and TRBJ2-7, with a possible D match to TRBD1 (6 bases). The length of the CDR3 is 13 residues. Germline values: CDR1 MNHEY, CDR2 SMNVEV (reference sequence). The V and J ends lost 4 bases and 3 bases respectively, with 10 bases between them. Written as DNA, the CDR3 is TGTGCCAGCAGTTATGGGGGCCGCTACGAGCAGTACTTC. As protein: CASSYGGRYEQYF.

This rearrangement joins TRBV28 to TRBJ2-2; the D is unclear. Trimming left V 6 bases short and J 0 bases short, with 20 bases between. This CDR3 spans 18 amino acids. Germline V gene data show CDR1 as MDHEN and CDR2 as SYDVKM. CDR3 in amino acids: CASRNPRRFQTNTGELFF. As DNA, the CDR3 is TGTGCCAGCAGGAACCCCCGTCGGTTCCAAACGAACACCGGGGAGCTGTTTTTT.

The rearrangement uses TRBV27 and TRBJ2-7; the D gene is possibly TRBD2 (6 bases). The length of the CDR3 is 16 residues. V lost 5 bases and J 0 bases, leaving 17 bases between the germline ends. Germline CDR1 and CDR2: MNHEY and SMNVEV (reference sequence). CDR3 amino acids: CASSPSGGVLSYEQYF. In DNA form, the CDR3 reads TGTGCCAGCAGTCCGTCCGGCGGGGTACTCTCCTACGAGCAGTACTTC.

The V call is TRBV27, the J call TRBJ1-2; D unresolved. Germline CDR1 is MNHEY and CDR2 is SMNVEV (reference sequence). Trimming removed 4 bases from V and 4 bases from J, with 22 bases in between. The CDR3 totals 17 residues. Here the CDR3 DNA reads TGTGCCAGCAGTTCGGGTCTGTCAGGTCCAACGCCCTATGGCTACACCTTC. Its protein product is CASSSGLSGPTPYGYTF.